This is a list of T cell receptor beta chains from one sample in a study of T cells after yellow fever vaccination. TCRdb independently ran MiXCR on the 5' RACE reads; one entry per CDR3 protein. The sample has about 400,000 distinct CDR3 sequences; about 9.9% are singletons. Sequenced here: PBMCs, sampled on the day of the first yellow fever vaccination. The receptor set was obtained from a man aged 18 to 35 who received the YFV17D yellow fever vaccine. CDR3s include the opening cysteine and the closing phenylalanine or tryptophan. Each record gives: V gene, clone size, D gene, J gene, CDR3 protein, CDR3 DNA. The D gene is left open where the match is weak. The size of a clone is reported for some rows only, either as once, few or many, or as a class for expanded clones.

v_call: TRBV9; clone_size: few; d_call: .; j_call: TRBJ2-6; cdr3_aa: CASSVRGDSGANVLTF; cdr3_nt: TGTGCCAGCAGCGTGAGAGGGGACTCTGGGGCCAACGTCCTGACTTTC
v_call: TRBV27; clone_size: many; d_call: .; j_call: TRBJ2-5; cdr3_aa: CASSFQGRETQYF; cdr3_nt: TGTGCCAGCAGTTTTCAGGGGAGAGAGACCCAGTACTTC
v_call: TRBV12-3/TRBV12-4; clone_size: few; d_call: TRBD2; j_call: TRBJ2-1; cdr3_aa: CASSFYKASGNEQFF; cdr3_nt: TGTGCCAGCAGTTTCTATAAGGCTAGCGGCAATGAGCAGTTCTTC
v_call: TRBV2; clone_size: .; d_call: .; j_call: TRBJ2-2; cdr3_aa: CASSAPGLSNTGELFF; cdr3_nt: TGTGCCAGCAGTGCCCCGGGACTTTCGAACACCGGGGAGCTGTTTTTT
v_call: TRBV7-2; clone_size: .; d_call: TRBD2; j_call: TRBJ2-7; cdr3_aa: CASSLAGTGLAPYEQYF; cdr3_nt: TGTGCCAGCAGCTTAGCGGGAACGGGACTAGCTCCCTACGAGCAGTACTTC
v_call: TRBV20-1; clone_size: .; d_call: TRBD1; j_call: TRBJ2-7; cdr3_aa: CSAGTGASYEQYF; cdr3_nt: TGCAGTGCTGGGACAGGGGCCAGCTACGAGCAGTACTTC
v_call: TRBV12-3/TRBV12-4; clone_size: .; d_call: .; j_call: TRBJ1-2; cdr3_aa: CASNKLTRGYTF; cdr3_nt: TGTGCCAGCAATAAACTGACTCGTGGCTACACCTTC
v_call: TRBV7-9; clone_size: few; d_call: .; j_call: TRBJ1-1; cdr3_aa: CASLTPMNTEAFF; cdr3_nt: TGTGCCAGTTTAACACCAATGAACACTGAAGCTTTCTTT
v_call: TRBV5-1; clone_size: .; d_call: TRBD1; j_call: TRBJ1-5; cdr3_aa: CASSLLAGGNQPQHF; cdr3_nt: TGCGCCAGCAGCTTGTTGGCAGGGGGAAATCAGCCCCAGCATTTT
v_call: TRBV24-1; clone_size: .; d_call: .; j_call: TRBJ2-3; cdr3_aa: CATSDSRVWTDTQYF; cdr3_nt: TGTGCCACCAGTGATTCGAGGGTGTGGACAGATACGCAGTATTTT
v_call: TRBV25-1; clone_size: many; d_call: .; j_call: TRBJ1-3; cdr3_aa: CASSAWEQTNTIYF; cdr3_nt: TGTGCCAGCAGTGCCTGGGAGCAGACGAACACCATATATTTT
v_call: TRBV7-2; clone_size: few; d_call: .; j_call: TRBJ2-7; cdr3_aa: CASSLPGNLGLEQYF; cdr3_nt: TGTGCCAGCAGCCTGCCGGGAAATCTGGGCCTCGAGCAGTACTTC
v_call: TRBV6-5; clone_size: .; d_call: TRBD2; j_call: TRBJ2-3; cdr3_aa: CASSYSTGGDTQYF; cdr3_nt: TGTGCCAGCAGTTACTCGACGGGGGGAGATACGCAGTATTTT
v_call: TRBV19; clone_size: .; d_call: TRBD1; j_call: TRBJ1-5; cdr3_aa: CASSLNRDRGNQPQHF; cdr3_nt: TGTGCCAGTAGCTTGAACCGGGACAGGGGCAATCAGCCCCAGCATTTT
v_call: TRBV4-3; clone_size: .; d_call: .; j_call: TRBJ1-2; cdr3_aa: CASSQSRRDYGYTF; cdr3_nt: TGCGCCAGCAGCCAATCGCGCAGGGACTATGGCTACACCTTC
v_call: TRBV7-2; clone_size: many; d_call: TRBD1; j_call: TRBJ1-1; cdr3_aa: CASSPGQGRTEAFF; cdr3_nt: TGTGCCAGCAGCCCCGGACAGGGGAGGACTGAAGCTTTCTTT
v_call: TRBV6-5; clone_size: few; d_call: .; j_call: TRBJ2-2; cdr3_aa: CASRSRDTGELFF; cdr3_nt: TGTGCCAGCCGGTCTAGGGACACCGGGGAGCTGTTTTTT
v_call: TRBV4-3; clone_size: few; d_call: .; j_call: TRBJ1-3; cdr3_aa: CASSQVTGSGNTIYF; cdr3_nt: TGCGCCAGCAGCCAAGTAACAGGATCTGGAAACACCATATATTTT
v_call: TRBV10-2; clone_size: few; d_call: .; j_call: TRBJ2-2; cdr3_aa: CASSESGQGLSGELFF; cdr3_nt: TGCGCCAGCAGTGAGTCGGGGCAGGGATTGTCCGGGGAGCTGTTTTTT
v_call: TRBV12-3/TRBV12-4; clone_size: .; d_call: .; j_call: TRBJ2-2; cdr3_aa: CASQGGTNTGELFF; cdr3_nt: TGTGCCAGCCAGGGGGGGACGAACACCGGGGAGCTGTTTTTT
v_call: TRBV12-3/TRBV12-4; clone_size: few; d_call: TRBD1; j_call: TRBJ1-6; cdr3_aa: CASSLRQGDSPLHF; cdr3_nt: TGTGCCAGCAGTTTAAGACAGGGAGATTCACCCCTCCACTTT
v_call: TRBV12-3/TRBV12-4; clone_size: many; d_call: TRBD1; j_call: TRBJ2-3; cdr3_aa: CASSFLGGQEIDTQYF; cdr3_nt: TGTGCCAGCAGTTTTTTAGGGGGACAGGAAATAGATACGCAGTATTTT
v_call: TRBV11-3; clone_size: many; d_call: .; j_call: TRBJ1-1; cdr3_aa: CASSGDGVRAFF; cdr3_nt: TGTGCCAGCAGCGGCGACGGGGTGCGAGCTTTCTTT
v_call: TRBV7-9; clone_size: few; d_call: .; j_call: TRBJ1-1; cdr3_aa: CASSLDPEMNTEAFF; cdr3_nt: TGTGCCAGCAGCTTAGACCCAGAGATGAACACTGAAGCTTTCTTT
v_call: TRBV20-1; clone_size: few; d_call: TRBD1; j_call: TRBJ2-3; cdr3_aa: CSASRGQGTGAQYF; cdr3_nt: TGCAGTGCTAGCCGGGGACAGGGTACTGGGGCGCAGTATTTT
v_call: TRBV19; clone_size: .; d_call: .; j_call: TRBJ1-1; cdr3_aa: CASSINGEGRAFF; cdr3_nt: TGTGCCAGTAGTATAAATGGTGAGGGACGAGCTTTCTTT
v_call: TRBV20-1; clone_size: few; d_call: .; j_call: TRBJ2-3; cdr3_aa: CSASPGFTDTQYF; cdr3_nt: TGCAGTGCTAGTCCCGGCTTCACAGATACGCAGTATTTT
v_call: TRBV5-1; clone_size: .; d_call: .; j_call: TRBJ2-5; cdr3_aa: CASSLANAAQETQYF; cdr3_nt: TGCGCCAGCAGCTTGGCCAACGCGGCTCAAGAGACCCAGTACTTC
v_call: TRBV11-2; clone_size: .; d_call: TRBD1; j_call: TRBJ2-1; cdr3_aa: CASSDRAYNEQFF; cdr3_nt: TGTGCCAGCTCGGACAGGGCCTACAATGAGCAGTTCTTC
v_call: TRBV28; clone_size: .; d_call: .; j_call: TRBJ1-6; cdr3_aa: CASRGGPINSPLHF; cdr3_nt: TGTGCCAGCAGGGGGGGACCGATTAATTCACCCCTCCACTTT
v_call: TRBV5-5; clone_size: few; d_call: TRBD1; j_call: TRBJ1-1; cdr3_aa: CASSFLGQGANTEAFF; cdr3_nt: TGTGCCAGCAGCTTTCTAGGACAGGGGGCGAACACTGAAGCTTTCTTT
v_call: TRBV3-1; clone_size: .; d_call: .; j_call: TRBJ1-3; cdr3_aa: CASTRGFSGNTIYF; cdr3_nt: TGTGCCAGCACCCGGGGTTTCTCTGGAAACACCATATATTTT
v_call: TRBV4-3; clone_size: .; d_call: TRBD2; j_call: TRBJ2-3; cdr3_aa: CASSQGTRNTDTQYF; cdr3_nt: TGCGCCAGCAGCCAAGGGACTAGGAACACAGATACGCAGTATTTT
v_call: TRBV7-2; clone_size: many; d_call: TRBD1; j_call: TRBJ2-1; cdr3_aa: CASSYGDRMYNEQFF; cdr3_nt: TGTGCCAGCAGCTACGGGGACAGAATGTACAATGAGCAGTTCTTC
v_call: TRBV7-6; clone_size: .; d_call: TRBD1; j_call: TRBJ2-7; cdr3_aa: CASSSDRGPYEQYF; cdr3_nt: TGTGCCAGCAGCTCCGACAGGGGGCCCTACGAGCAGTACTTC
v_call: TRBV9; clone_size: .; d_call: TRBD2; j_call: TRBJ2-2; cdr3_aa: CASSVAGGYTGELFF; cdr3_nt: TGTGCCAGCAGTGTAGCGGGGGGGTACACCGGGGAGCTGTTTTTT
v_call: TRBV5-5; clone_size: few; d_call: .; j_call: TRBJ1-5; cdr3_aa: CASSLGGGAQPQHF; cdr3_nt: TGTGCCAGCAGCTTGGGGGGGGGTGCTCAGCCCCAGCATTTT
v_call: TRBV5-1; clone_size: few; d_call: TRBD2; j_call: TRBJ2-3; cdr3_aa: CASSLGAGRWPPDTQYF; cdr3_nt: TGCGCCAGCAGCTTGGGAGCGGGACGTTGGCCCCCAGATACGCAGTATTTT
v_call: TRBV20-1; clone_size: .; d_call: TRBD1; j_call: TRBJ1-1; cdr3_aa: CSAEEGDRGAFF; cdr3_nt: TGCAGTGCAGAAGAAGGGGACAGAGGAGCTTTCTTT
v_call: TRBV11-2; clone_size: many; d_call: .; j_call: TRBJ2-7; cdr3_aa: CASSLDNHTGLISYEQYF; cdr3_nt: TGTGCCAGCAGCCTCGATAATCATACGGGGTTGATCTCCTACGAGCAGTACTTC
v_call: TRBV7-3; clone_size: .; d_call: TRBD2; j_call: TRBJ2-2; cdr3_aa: CASSWTSSGTGELFF; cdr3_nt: TGTGCCAGCAGTTGGACTAGCTCTGGCACCGGGGAGCTGTTTTTT
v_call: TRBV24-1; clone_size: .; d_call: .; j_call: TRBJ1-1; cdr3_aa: CATSDFGNTEAFF; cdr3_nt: TGTGCCACCAGTGATTTTGGGAACACTGAAGCTTTCTTT
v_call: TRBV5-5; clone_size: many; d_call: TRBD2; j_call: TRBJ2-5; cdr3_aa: CASSLFSGGAETQYF; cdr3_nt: TGTGCCAGCAGCTTGTTTAGCGGGGGGGCCGAGACCCAGTACTTC
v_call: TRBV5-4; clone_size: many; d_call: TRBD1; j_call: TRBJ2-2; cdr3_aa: CASSLVGTGNTGELFF; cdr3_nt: TGTGCCAGCAGCTTGGTGGGGACAGGAAACACCGGGGAGCTGTTTTTT
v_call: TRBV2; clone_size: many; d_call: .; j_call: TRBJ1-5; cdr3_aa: CASSEIQGASNQPQHF; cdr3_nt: TGTGCCAGCAGTGAAATCCAGGGAGCGAGCAATCAGCCCCAGCATTTT